Below, 14 T cell receptor beta chains from the same sample are listed, as sequenced in a study of blood T cell repertoires in COVID-19. Sequenced by immunoSEQ multiplex PCR; TCRdb stores in-frame clones only, minus some. Of 140,000 to 150,000 clones listed, 80% to 90% are singletons. What was sequenced was peripheral blood. The receptors derive from a human donor in a cohort sampled during active COVID-19.

This clone has only one observation. The chain recombines TRBV7-2 with TRBJ2-4; 8 bases line up with TRBD1. The CDR3 is 14 residues long. V shed 4 bases, J shed 4 bases, and the junction held 3 bases outside the gene matches. Germline V gene lookup returns CDR1 SGHTA and CDR2 FQGNSA. CDR3 protein: CASSSRTGKNIQYF. CDR3 in DNA: TGTGCCAGCAGCTCGCGGACAGGGAAAAACATTCAGTACTTC.

The chain uses TRBV18 and TRBJ1-5, with TRBD1 matching over 8 bases. The germline V gene encodes CDR1 KGHSH and CDR2 LQKENI. CDR3 length equals 14 residues. V lost 3 bases, J lost 7 bases, and 5 bases stayed unmatched. CDR3 nucleotide sequence: TGTGCCAGCTCACCGGGACAGGTCTACCAGCCCCAGCATTTT. Encoded protein: CASSPGQVYQPQHF.

J is TRBJ2-1 and V is TRBV4-2; the match to TRBD2 covers 11 bases. This CDR3 has 16 amino acids. J gave up 5 bases and V 1 base, and 4 bases lay outside the gene matches. Per the germline V gene, CDR1 is LGHNA and CDR2 is YNFKEQ. CDR3 residues: CASSQGPSGGNNEQFF. DNA for the CDR3: TGTGCCAGCAGCCAAGGTCCTAGCGGGGGGAACAATGAGCAGTTCTTC.

V and J are TRBV27 and TRBJ2-1, with TRBD2 matching over 10 bases. Germline V gives CDR1 MNHEY, CDR2 SMNVEV (reference sequence). The CDR3 spans 15 residues. V lost 6 bases to trimming and J lost 4 bases; unmatched junction nucleotides: 6. The CDR3 loop reads CASSTPGLAYNEQFF. CDR3 sequence (DNA): TGTGCCAGCAGCACCCCGGGACTAGCGTACAATGAGCAGTTCTTC.

This chain links TRBV5-1 with TRBJ1-2; the match to TRBD1 covers 7 bases. From germline, CDR1 is SGHRS and CDR2 YFSETQ. The trim removed 3 bases at V and 1 base at J, leaving 6 bases unmatched. The CDR3 contains 15 residues. This chain's CDR3 is CASSYKNRGNYGYTF. CDR3 DNA: TGCGCCAGCAGCTATAAGAACAGGGGTAACTATGGCTACACCTTC.

The chain employs TRBV4-3 and TRBJ1-5, with 7 bases lining up with TRBD1. V was pared by 4 bases and J by 7 bases, with 7 bases of the junction left unmatched. Germline V CDR1 and CDR2: LGHNA, YSLEER. The CDR3 totals 14 residues. As DNA, the CDR3 is TGCGCCAGCAGCCGGGATGACAGGGACCAGCCCCAGCATTTT. Encoded protein: CASSRDDRDQPQHF.

This clone was detected only once. The rearrangement links TRBV5-4 to TRBJ1-6; 7 positions match TRBD1. The CDR3 is 16 amino acids. Unmatched junction bases numbered 5, after V lost 3 bases and J lost 2 bases. Germline V lookup: CDR1 SGHNT, CDR2 YYREEE (reference sequence). DNA of the CDR3: TGTGCCAGCAGCTCTCGGACAGGTACCTATAATTCACCCCTCCACTTT. Translated, it gives CASSSRTGTYNSPLHF.

The V call is TRBV2, the J call TRBJ2-7; D possibly corresponds to TRBD1 (6 bases). The CDR3 extends over 14 amino acids. Trimming took off 7 bases at V and 1 base at J, with 14 bases between the two ends. Germline V gives CDR1 SNHLY, CDR2 FYNNEI. CDR3 DNA: TGTGCCAGCACCGGACAGCCAACGTCCTACGAGCAGTACTTC. Translation: CASTGQPTSYEQYF.

This clone was counted between two and nine times. The rearrangement uses TRBV7-6 and TRBJ1-5, with D tentatively TRBD1 (5 bases). The CDR3 is made up of 16 amino acids. The germline V and J ends were trimmed by 3 bases and 6 bases, with 18 bases remaining between them. The germline gives CDR1 SGHVS, CDR2 FNYEAQ. CDR3 nucleotide sequence: TGTGCCAGCAGCTTCAGGTTGGGGCCCAAGGGTCAGCCCCAGCATTTT. The encoded protein is CASSFRLGPKGQPQHF.

The chain links TRBV28 to TRBJ1-1, with 8 bases that match TRBD1. The ends lost 8 bases at V and 0 bases at J; junction bases unmatched: 8. Germline V gives CDR1 MDHEN, CDR2 SYDVKM. The CDR3 sequence is 15 residues long. In DNA, the CDR3 is TGTGCCAGCGGGGCAGGGGGCGGTTTGAACACTGAAGCTTTCTTT. It translates to CASGAGGGLNTEAFF.

J is TRBJ1-4 and V is TRBV28; no clear D. V lost 6 bases and J 5 bases, leaving 10 bases between the germline ends. Germline values: CDR1 MDHEN, CDR2 SYDVKM. CDR3 length equals 13 residues. The CDR3 DNA sequence: TGTGCCAGCAGGTGGACTTCGAATGAAAAACTGTTTTTT. This translates into CASRWTSNEKLFF.

This clone was counted a single time. Other DNA sequences in the same sample also yield this CDR3. V gene TRBV3-1 (or the pseudogene TRBV3-2) combines with J gene TRBJ1-2; the D gene is possibly TRBD1 (6 bases). Germline assignment: CDR1 LGHDT and CDR2 YNNKEL (reference sequence). The V end was cut by 1 base, the J end by 3 bases, with 6 bases between. This CDR3 comprises 13 residues. DNA of the CDR3: TGTGCCAGCAGCCAAGCAGGGGACTATGGCTACACCTTC. This sequence encodes CASSQAGDYGYTF.

The genes are TRBV9 and TRBJ1-1; maybe TRBD1 (5 bases). Germline V lookup: CDR1 SGDLS, CDR2 YYNGEE. This CDR3 is 14 amino acids long. V was shortened by 4 bases and J by 3 bases, with 13 bases between the two germline ends. In nucleotides, the CDR3 is TGTGCCAGCAGCTCTCTCAGGGCTGACACTGAAGCTTTCTTT. This sequence encodes CASSSLRADTEAFF.

The genes are TRBV5-4 and TRBJ1-6; D remains ambiguous. Germline CDR1 SGHNT, CDR2 YYREEE (reference sequence). Between the trimmed V and J ends, which lost 4 bases and 7 bases, there was a span of 18 bases. This CDR3 is 16 amino acids long. The CDR3 loop reads CASSRLPGEGNSPLHF. CDR3 DNA sequence: TGTGCCAGCAGCCGCCTTCCCGGGGAAGGAAATTCACCCCTCCACTTT. Together with reference TRBV5-4 and TRBJ1-6, the CDR3 gives the full variable domain: ETGVTQSPTHLIKTRGQQVTLRCSSQSGHNTVSWYQQALGQGPQFIFQYYREEENGRGNFPPRFSGLQFPNYSSELNVNALELDDSALYLCASSRLPGEGNSPLHFGNGTRLTVT.